This T cell receptor beta chain derives from a study of OX40 agonist ivuxolimab in advanced cancers. At cycle 4 day 1, cycle 7 day 1, and baseline, blood was sampled. Only in-frame clones appear in the TCRdb table, and some are missing; sequencing was by immunoSEQ multiplex PCR. The sample shows around 62,000 clones, roughly nine tenths of them seen only once. This clone is a singleton in its sample. Its antigen is as yet unknown. Overall study findings and caveats: Among the least clonally expanded were partial responders at 0.1-3.0 mg/kg. Certain nonresponders likewise exhibited a low normalized T-cell clonal expansion. Researchers report that CD8+ T cells had, on average, more expanded clones than CD4+.

Germline values: CDR1 MGHRA, CDR2 YSYEKL. The CDR3 totals 14 residues. Trimming stripped 4 bases from V and 4 bases from J, with 12 bases between. The sample here was CD4+ or CD8+ T cells sorted from blood, taken in a trial of the OX40 agonist ivuxolimab. This TCR was sampled from an adult with an advanced solid tumor such as melanoma, head and neck, liver or kidney cancer. The genes are TRBV4-1 and TRBJ2-3, with a weak D call TRBD2 (5 bases). CDR3 amino acids: CASSPPLEPDTQYF. CDR3 in DNA: TGCGCCAGCAGCCCCCCACTAGAGCCAGATACGCAGTATTTT.